Below are 15 T cell receptor beta chains sequenced from a single sample in a study of T cells in narcolepsy. Measured with immunoSEQ multiplex PCR; TCRdb has only the in-frame clones, and not every one. The table shows fewer than 35,000 clones, with around four fifths occurring only once. Sequencing was performed on CD45RA- memory CD4+ T cells from PBMCs. All receptors come from a human donor with narcolepsy.

This clone was seen only once. The chain uses TRBV2 and TRBJ1-1, with D tentatively TRBD1 (6 bases). Germline V gene sequence: CDR1 SNHLY, CDR2 FYNNEI. The V gene lost 6 bases and the J gene lost 4 bases, with 15 bases spanning the gap. The CDR3 contains 14 residues. The CDR3 is CASSRGAGVTEAFF. The CDR3 coding sequence is TGTGCCAGCAGCCGCGGGGCAGGGGTCACTGAAGCTTTCTTT.

The chain is built from TRBV7-9 and TRBJ2-5; D call uncertain. Per the germline V gene, CDR1 is SEHNR and CDR2 is FQNEAQ (reference sequence). The CDR3 covers 11 residues. V lost 8 bases and J 2 bases, leaving 6 bases between the germline ends. CDR3 bases: TGTGCCAGCCAAATTCAAGAGACCCAGTACTTC. Its translation: CASQIQETQYF. The full variable domain, rest sourced from reference TRBV7-9 and TRBJ2-5, is DTGVSQNPRHKITKRGQNVTFRCDPISEHNRLYWYRQTLGQGPEFLTYFQNEAQLEKSRLLSDRFSAERPKGSFSTLEIQRTEQGDSAMYLCASQIQETQYFGPGTRLLVL.

In this sample, this clone turned up a few times. The chain carries TRBV30 and TRBJ2-7; D is unresolved. This CDR3 has 13 residues. V was cut by 2 bases and J by 4 bases, with 12 bases left in between. CDR1 and CDR2 from the germline V gene are GTSNPN and SVGIG (reference sequence). CDR3 protein: CAWSLDIGYEQYF. The CDR3 DNA is TGTGCCTGGAGTCTCGACATCGGGTACGAGCAGTACTTC.

This clone came up a few times. The chain carries TRBV10-3 and TRBJ1-6, with a weak D call TRBD1 (6 bases). This CDR3 is built from 14 residues. The germline V gene encodes CDR1 ENHRY and CDR2 SYGVKD. Trimming removed 6 bases from V and 4 bases from J, with 10 bases in between. CDR3 DNA sequence: TGTGCCATCAGGGGCAGGGGTTATAATTCACCCCTCCACTTT. This encodes CAIRGRGYNSPLHF.

V is TRBV5-1 and J is TRBJ2-3; 10 nucleotides line up with TRBD1. After removal of 4 bases from V and 6 bases from J, the junction contained 11 bases not matched to a gene. This CDR3 is built from 16 residues. CDR1 and CDR2 from the germline V gene are SGHRS and YFSETQ. This CDR3 is CASSMSVGQGEDTQYF. CDR3 sequence (DNA): TGCGCCAGCAGCATGTCGGTAGGACAGGGGGAGGATACGCAGTATTTT.

V gene TRBV6-1 combines with J gene TRBJ2-2; D possibly corresponds to TRBD1 (6 bases). Germline-derived CDR1 and CDR2 are MNHNS and SASEGT. Deletions cut 5 bases from V and 4 bases from J, with 14 bases between. The CDR3 has 15 amino acids. CDR3 nucleotides: TGTGCCAGCAGTCCAGGGGTTCTAGGCACCGGGGAGCTGTTTTTT. Amino acids: CASSPGVLGTGELFF.

The count of this clone is one. The rearrangement uses TRBV18 and TRBJ1-1, with 8 bases fitting TRBD1. Germline V gene lookup returns CDR1 KGHSH and CDR2 LQKENI. The CDR3 is made up of 13 amino acids. The junction had 1 base not matched to a gene; V was cut back by 6 bases and J by 1 base. The CDR3 DNA follows: TGTGCCAGCTCCGACAGGGGGAACACTGAAGCTTTCTTT. Amino acids: CASSDRGNTEAFF.

The CDR3 DNA is TGTGCCAGCAGCTTAAAGACTAGCACAGATACGCAGTATTTT. Protein sequence: CASSLKTSTDTQYF. The V and J genes are TRBV13 and TRBJ2-3; D call uncertain. The germline V and J ends were trimmed by 2 bases and 0 bases, with 6 bases remaining between them. Germline CDR1 reads PRHDT; CDR2 reads FYEKMQ (reference sequence). This CDR3 has 14 residues.

The rearrangement joins TRBV5-4 to TRBJ1-2, with TRBD1 matching 8 bases. Unmatched junction bases numbered 9, after V lost 4 bases and J lost 1 base. The CDR3 is made up of 16 amino acids. Germline V gene sequence: CDR1 SGHNT, CDR2 YYREEE (reference sequence). CDR3 DNA sequence: TGTGCCAGCAGCGTGCCCCGCACAGGGGGTAACTATGGCTACACCTTC. As protein: CASSVPRTGGNYGYTF.

The rearrangement links TRBV11-3 to TRBJ2-1; 8 bases line up with TRBD1. The J segment lost 10 bases and the V segment lost 6 bases, leaving 14 bases of the junction unmatched. CDR3 size: 15 residues. Germline V gene sequence: CDR1 SGHNT, CDR2 YENEEA. DNA of the CDR3: TGTGCCAGCAGTCCAGGGGGCCCTGGGAAAGGGGAGCAGTTCTTC. It specifies CASSPGGPGKGEQFF.

The rearrangement joins TRBV5-1 to TRBJ2-3, with D perhaps being TRBD1 or TRBD2 (6 bases each). Germline V gene lookup returns CDR1 SGHRS and CDR2 YFSETQ. The V end lost 4 bases, the J end lost 4 bases, and 16 bases lay between the germline ends. This CDR3 spans 15 amino acids. The CDR3 here is CASSPRGDSADTQYF. DNA for the CDR3: TGCGCCAGCAGCCCGAGGGGGGATTCGGCAGATACGCAGTATTTT.

Turning to this clone: At one of its ends the junction is not consistent with the germline gene, which may arise from a read error. This sequence joins TRBV19 and TRBJ1-6; tentative D call: TRBD1 (5 bases). The CDR3 covers 15 residues. The germline gives CDR1 LNHDA, CDR2 SQIVND (reference sequence). In nucleotides, the CDR3 is TGTGCCAGTAGTATAGATGGGGCCTACAATTCACCCCTCCACTTT. This sequence encodes CASSIDGAYNSPLHF. The full variable domain, rest sourced from reference TRBV19 and TRBJ1-6, is DGGITQSPKYLFRKEGQNVTLSCEQNLNHDAMYWYRQDPGQGLRLIYYSQIVNDFQKGDIAEGYSVSREKKESFPLTVTSAQKNPTAFYLCASSIDGAYNSPLHFGNGTRLTVT.

The chain has TRBV5-6 and TRBJ1-3, with D possibly being TRBD1 (6 bases). Germline V lookup: CDR1 SGHDT, CDR2 YYEEEE. There are 16 residues in the CDR3. V gave up 2 bases and J gave up 1 base, with 13 bases separating them. Here the CDR3 DNA reads TGTGCCAGCAGCTTTGCGACAGGAGGGTCTGGAAACACCATATATTTT. This translates into CASSFATGGSGNTIYF.

V is TRBV5-8 and J is TRBJ1-3; D call uncertain. This CDR3 spans 15 amino acids. Germline V gives CDR1 SGHTS, CDR2 YDEGEE. Between the trimmed V and J ends, which lost 1 base and 4 bases, there was a span of 12 bases. The CDR3 region is CASSLLIRRGNTIYF. CDR3 in DNA: TGTGCCAGCAGCTTGCTCATTAGAAGGGGAAACACCATATATTTT.

This clone has a handful of counts. The chain recombines TRBV7-9 with TRBJ2-6; D remains unclear. Germline values: CDR1 SEHNR, CDR2 FQNEAQ (reference sequence). This CDR3 has 13 residues. The V gene lost 4 bases and the J gene lost 2 bases, with 3 bases spanning the gap. The CDR3 here is CASSWAGANVLTF. DNA of the CDR3: TGTGCCAGCAGCTGGGCTGGGGCCAACGTCCTGACTTTC.